Each of the 24 T cell receptor beta chains below was sequenced from the same sample in a study of T cell changes during pregnancy in multiple sclerosis. The data were produced by immunoSEQ multiplex PCR, yet TCRdb's version contains in-frame clones alone and is incomplete. This table has about 44,000 clones, 85% to 90% appearing once. The source material was CD4+ T cells from peripheral blood mononuclear cells, sampled in the first trimester of pregnancy. The receptors were sampled from a female donor with multiple sclerosis, enrolled in a pregnancy study.

Only a few counts were recorded for this clone. The gene calls are TRBV7-2 and TRBJ2-3; D uncertain. V lost 1 base and J 2 bases, leaving 10 bases between the germline ends. CDR3 length: 15 amino acids. Germline V gene data show CDR1 as SGHTA and CDR2 as FQGNSA. The CDR3 DNA sequence: TGTGCCAGCAGCTTAGTCAAACGGTTCACAGATACGCAGTATTTT. Its protein is CASSLVKRFTDTQYF. The variable domain in full, with the rest retrieved from reference TRBV7-2 and TRBJ2-3, is GAGVSQSPSNKVTEKGKDVELRCDPISGHTALYWYRQSLGQGLEFLIYFQGNSAPDKSGLPSDRFSAERTGGSVSTLTIQRTQQEDSAVYLCASSLVKRFTDTQYFGPGTRLTVL.

The V gene is TRBV28, the J gene TRBJ2-7; 9 bases align to TRBD1. V was pared by 7 bases and J by 6 bases, with 13 bases of the junction left unmatched. The germline CDR1 and CDR2 sequences are MDHEN and SYDVKM. The CDR3 is 15 residues long. CDR3 bases: TGTGCCAGCACTTATATGGGACAGGGAGGACGCGAGCAGTACTTC. Protein sequence: CASTYMGQGGREQYF.

The chain carries TRBV7-7 and TRBJ2-7; 7 bases line up with TRBD2. With V trimmed by 2 bases and J by 2 bases, 6 bases remained unmatched. The CDR3 has 15 amino acids. Germline assignment: CDR1 SSHAT and CDR2 FNYEAQ (reference sequence). CDR3 protein: CASSLQAGPTYEQYF. Here the CDR3 DNA reads TGTGCCAGCAGCTTACAAGCGGGACCGACCTACGAGCAGTACTTC.

The V gene is TRBV5-4, the J gene TRBJ1-5, with TRBD1 matching 8 bases. Trimming removed 3 bases from V and 3 bases from J; junction bases left unmatched: 5. Germline-derived CDR1 and CDR2 are SGHNT and YYREEE (reference sequence). The CDR3 runs 15 residues. The CDR3 loop reads CASSSDRGPNQPQHF. The CDR3 nucleotides are TGTGCCAGCAGCTCCGACAGGGGTCCCAATCAGCCCCAGCATTTT.

This clone was seen more than once but under ten times. The genes are TRBV7-2 and TRBJ1-1, with a tentative D call TRBD1 (6 bases). Germline V lookup: CDR1 SGHTA, CDR2 FQGNSA. Trimming removed 5 bases at V and 0 bases at J, with 25 bases between. The CDR3 totals 19 residues. CDR3 amino acids: CASSPQGIGLPRMNTEAFF. For the CDR3, the DNA is TGTGCCAGCAGCCCACAGGGAATTGGGCTACCACGAATGAACACTGAAGCTTTCTTT.

The chain couples TRBV19 to TRBJ2-1; 7 bases agree with TRBD2. In germline, CDR1 is LNHDA, CDR2 SQIVND (reference sequence). The CDR3 is 21 residues long. V gave up 7 bases and J gave up 0 bases; unmatched junction bases: 24. The CDR3 DNA follows: TGTGCCAGTACCATGAAAGGCGTAGGGAGGGGAGTTCGTGGCTCCTACAATGAGCAGTTCTTC. Translation gives CASTMKGVGRGVRGSYNEQFF.

The rearrangement joins TRBV30 to TRBJ1-5; 8 bases fit TRBD1. The CDR3 is made up of 16 amino acids. V was pared by 2 bases and J by 0 bases, with 6 bases of the junction left unmatched. Germline V lookup: CDR1 GTSNPN, CDR2 SVGIG (reference sequence). The CDR3 sequence: CAWSRTGPNSNQPQHF. The CDR3 DNA sequence: TGTGCCTGGAGTAGGACAGGGCCAAATAGCAATCAGCCCCAGCATTTT.

The chain links TRBV4-1 to TRBJ2-1; 7 bases are a match to TRBD2. Germline assignment: CDR1 MGHRA and CDR2 YSYEKL. V gave up 0 bases and J gave up 7 bases; unmatched junction bases: 12. The CDR3 is 17 amino acids. CDR3 in DNA: TGCGCCAGCAGCCAAGAAAAGGAGTTAGCGGGTAGGAATGAGCAGTTCTTC. It codes for CASSQEKELAGRNEQFF.

The chain uses TRBV7-2 and TRBJ2-5; perhaps TRBD2 as D (6 bases). Germline V gives CDR1 SGHTA, CDR2 FQGNSA. Trimming cost V 4 bases and J 2 bases, with 11 bases left between them. This CDR3 has 14 residues. The CDR3 DNA follows: TGTGCCAGCAGCTCATCTAGCGAACAAGAGACCCAGTACTTC. Translated, it gives CASSSSSEQETQYF. Combining the CDR3 with reference TRBV7-2 and TRBJ2-5 gives the whole variable domain GAGVSQSPSNKVTEKGKDVELRCDPISGHTALYWYRQSLGQGLEFLIYFQGNSAPDKSGLPSDRFSAERTGGSVSTLTIQRTQQEDSAVYLCASSSSSEQETQYFGPGTRLLVL.

The J gene is TRBJ1-1, the V gene TRBV5-1; TRBD1 aligns across 11 bases. The CDR3 has 16 residues. J lost 1 base, V lost 4 bases, and 6 bases had no gene match. Germline V gene lookup returns CDR1 SGHRS and CDR2 YFSETQ. CDR3 DNA: TGCGCCAGCAGCGGGACAGGGGGGAGGGCGAACACTGAAGCTTTCTTT. It yields the protein CASSGTGGRANTEAFF.

This chain links TRBV6-5 with TRBJ2-1; 11 bases line up with TRBD2. This CDR3 is 14 amino acids long. Germline-derived CDR1 and CDR2 are MNHEY and SVGAGI. V trimming: 4 bases; J trimming: 6 bases; junction bases outside the gene matches: 2. Here the CDR3 reads CASSFGLAGNEQFF. Written as DNA, the CDR3 is TGTGCCAGCAGTTTCGGACTAGCGGGCAATGAGCAGTTCTTC.

The genes are TRBV6-5 and TRBJ1-3; D is unclear. Germline V gene lookup returns CDR1 MNHEY and CDR2 SVGAGI. The CDR3 is made up of 16 amino acids. Between the trimmed V and J ends, which lost 3 bases and 0 bases, there was a span of 12 bases. CDR3 sequence reads: CASSYHPGSSGNTIYF. The CDR3 nucleotides read TGTGCCAGCAGTTATCACCCGGGGAGCTCTGGAAACACCATATATTTT.

The rearrangement uses TRBV7-8 and TRBJ2-7, with 14 bases aligning to TRBD2. This CDR3 region has 17 residues. J gave up 7 bases and V 4 bases, and 12 bases lay outside the gene matches. Per germline, CDR1 SGHVS and CDR2 FQNEAQ. CDR3 DNA sequence: TGTGCCAGCAGCTCGTTTTACAGACTAGCGGGAGGGAATGAGCAGTACTTC. Encoded protein: CASSSFYRLAGGNEQYF.

This sequence joins TRBV5-4 and TRBJ1-1; D gene uncertain. The CDR3 spans 15 residues. V dropped 4 bases and J dropped 0 bases, with 13 bases sitting between them. Germline CDR1 is SGHNT and CDR2 is YYREEE (reference sequence). CDR3 amino acids: CASSRQQRMNTEAFF. CDR3 nucleotides: TGTGCCAGCAGCAGGCAACAGAGAATGAACACTGAAGCTTTCTTT.

The chain has TRBV19 and TRBJ2-1; 7 bases agree with TRBD2. CDR1 and CDR2 (germline): LNHDA, SQIVND (reference sequence). The CDR3 loop spans 13 amino acids. J was trimmed by 8 bases and V by 1 base; bases with no gene match: 2. This CDR3 is CASSIGEGYEQFF. CDR3 coding DNA: TGTGCCAGTAGTATAGGGGAGGGGTATGAGCAGTTCTTC.

The chain uses TRBV2 and TRBJ2-1, with TRBD1 identical over 7 bases. The CDR3 contains 13 residues. Per the germline V gene, CDR1 is SNHLY and CDR2 is FYNNEI. The V and J ends lost 5 bases and 6 bases, in that order; junction bases with no gene match: 4. The CDR3 DNA reads TGTGCCAGCAGTATCCGACAGGGCAATGAGCAGTTCTTC. This sequence encodes CASSIRQGNEQFF.

This clone is a singleton in its sample. V gene TRBV29-1 combines with J gene TRBJ2-5; 10 bases map to TRBD2. The CDR3 sequence is 14 residues long. The germline V gene has CDR1 SQVTM and CDR2 ANQGSEA. After removal of 7 bases from V and 0 bases from J, the junction contained 5 bases not matched to a gene. CDR3 in DNA: TGCAGCGCGACTAGCGGGTCCTACCAAGAGACCCAGTACTTC. This codes for CSATSGSYQETQYF.

The gene calls are TRBV19 and TRBJ1-5; 9 bases align to TRBD1. V lost 6 bases and J lost 4; bases outside the gene matches: 10. Germline V CDR1 and CDR2: LNHDA, SQIVND (reference sequence). This CDR3 has 16 amino acids. CDR3 protein: CASSPVDRGINQPQHF. The CDR3 coding sequence is TGTGCCAGTAGCCCCGTCGACAGGGGGATTAATCAGCCCCAGCATTTT.

This sequence joins TRBV19 and TRBJ2-3, with 8 bases lining up with TRBD2. V lost 3 bases, J lost 8 bases, and 7 bases stayed unmatched. Germline loops: CDR1 LNHDA, CDR2 SQIVND (reference sequence). The CDR3 has 14 residues. CDR3 sequence (DNA): TGTGCCAGTAGTATTGCCGGACTAGCCGGTACGCAGTATTTT. It yields the protein CASSIAGLAGTQYF.

This chain connects TRBV28 to TRBJ1-1; maybe TRBD1 (5 bases). CDR1 is MDHEN and CDR2 is SYDVKM in the germline V gene. The CDR3 is 16 residues long. The V end lost 7 bases, the J end lost 5 bases, and 23 bases lay between the germline ends. The CDR3: CASTPGGVSSLTEAFF. In DNA, the CDR3 is TGTGCCAGCACCCCCGGAGGGGTTTCGAGTTTAACTGAAGCTTTCTTT.

The chain employs TRBV27 and TRBJ2-1; perhaps TRBD2 as D (5 bases). The CDR3 covers 14 residues. Germline-derived CDR1 and CDR2 are MNHEY and SMNVEV (reference sequence). The V and J ends lost 6 bases and 8 bases respectively, with 17 bases between them. CDR3 nucleotides: TGTGCCAGCAGAGGAGGAATAGTCTGGGATGAGCAGTTCTTC. This encodes CASRGGIVWDEQFF.

This clone was seen more than once but under ten times. The rearrangement uses TRBV5-1 and TRBJ1-2; D might be TRBD1 (5 bases). Germline CDR1 is SGHRS and CDR2 is YFSETQ. V shed 4 bases and J shed 3 bases, with 10 bases lying between them. The CDR3 contains 13 residues. CDR3 protein: CASSRTSDYGYTF. CDR3 coding DNA: TGCGCCAGCAGCCGGACATCCGACTATGGCTACACCTTC.

The chain has TRBV18 and TRBJ1-2, with 8 bases that match TRBD1. There are 15 residues in the CDR3. Looked up from germline, CDR1 is KGHSH and CDR2 is LQKENI. Germline trimming cut 6 bases from V and 7 bases from J; bases unmatched to any gene: 13. In DNA form, the CDR3 reads TGTGCCAGCTCCCTCAAACACAGGGGGTTCGGTGGCTACACCTTC. It translates to CASSLKHRGFGGYTF.

This chain connects TRBV21-1 to TRBJ2-7; the table calls TRBD1, which could not be checked here. TRBV21-1 is a known pseudogene. The CDR3 spans 9 residues. CDR3 nucleotide sequence: TGTGCTACCCAGGGTGAGCAGTACTTC. Protein: CATQGEQYF.